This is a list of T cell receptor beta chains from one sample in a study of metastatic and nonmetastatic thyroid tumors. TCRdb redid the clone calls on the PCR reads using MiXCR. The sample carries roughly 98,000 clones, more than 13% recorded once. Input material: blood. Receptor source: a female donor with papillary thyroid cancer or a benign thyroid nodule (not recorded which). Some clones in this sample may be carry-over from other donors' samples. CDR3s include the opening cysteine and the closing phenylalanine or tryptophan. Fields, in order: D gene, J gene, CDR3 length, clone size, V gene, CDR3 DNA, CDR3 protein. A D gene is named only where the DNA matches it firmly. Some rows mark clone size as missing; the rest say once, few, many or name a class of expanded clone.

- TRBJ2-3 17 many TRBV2 TGTGCCAGCGGACATCGGAGGGGTAGCGGTTTCACAGATACGCAGTATTTT CASGHRRGSGFTDTQYF
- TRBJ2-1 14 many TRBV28 TGTGCCAGCATAGGAGGGACAGCCTACAATGAGCAGTTCTTC CASIGGTAYNEQFF
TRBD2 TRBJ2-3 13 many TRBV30 TGTGCCTGGAGTAGCGGGGGCTCAGATACGCAGTATTTT CAWSSGGSDTQYF
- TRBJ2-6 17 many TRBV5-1 TGCGCCAGCAGCCCCAGCGGACGGAGCTCTGGGGCCAACGTCCTGACTTTC CASSPSGRSSGANVLTF
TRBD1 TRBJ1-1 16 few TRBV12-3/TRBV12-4 TGTGCCAGCATCTTGTATCTGACAGGGGGAAACACTGAAGCTTTCTTT CASILYLTGGNTEAFF
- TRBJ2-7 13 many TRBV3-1 TGTGCCAGCAGCCAGATCAGAACCTACGAGCAGTACTTC CASSQIRTYEQYF
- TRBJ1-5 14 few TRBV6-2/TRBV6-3 TGTGCCAGCATTTACTGGGGGGGAGGTCAGCCCCAGCATTTT CASIYWGGGQPQHF
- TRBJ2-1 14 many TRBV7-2 TGTGCCAGCAGCTTAGACGAGCGGTTGAGTGAGCAGTTCTTC CASSLDERLSEQFF
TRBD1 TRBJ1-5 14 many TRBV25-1 TGTGCCAGCAGTCAGGCAGGGGGGAAGCAGCCCCAGCATTTT CASSQAGGKQPQHF
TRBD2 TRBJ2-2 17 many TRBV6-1 TGTGCCAGCAGTGAGGACCTAGCGGGGGCGAACACCGGGGAGCTGTTTTTT CASSEDLAGANTGELFF
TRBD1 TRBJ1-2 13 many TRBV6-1 TGTGCCAGCAGGATCGACAGGGGATATGGCTACACCTTC CASRIDRGYGYTF
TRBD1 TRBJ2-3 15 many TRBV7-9 TGTGCCAGCAGCTTCAGAGGGGGCGACACAGATACGCAGTATTTT CASSFRGGDTDTQYF
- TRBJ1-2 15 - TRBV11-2 TGTGCCAGCATCTTAGATCCCGGACATGGCCGAACCTACACCTTC CASILDPGHGRTYTF
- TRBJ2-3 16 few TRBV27 TGTTCCAGCAGTTCCCTAACTTTCGACGGGGAGTGGGCGCAGTATTTT CSSSSLTFDGEWAQYF
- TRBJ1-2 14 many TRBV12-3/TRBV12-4 TGTGCCAGCAGCGAATCGGGACAAACCTATGGCTACACCTTC CASSESGQTYGYTF
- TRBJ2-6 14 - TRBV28 TGTGCCAGCAGTTTGAACTCTGGGTCCAACGTCCTGACTTTC CASSLNSGSNVLTF
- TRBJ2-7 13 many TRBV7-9 TGTGCCAGCAGCTTTACGGGGACCCACGAGCAGTACTTC CASSFTGTHEQYF
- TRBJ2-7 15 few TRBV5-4 TGTGCCAGCAGCTTGTCGTCTCTCCCTCGGAACGAGCAGTACTTC CASSLSSLPRNEQYF
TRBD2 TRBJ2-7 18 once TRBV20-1 TGCAGTGCTAGATATCCAGGACTAGCGGGGGGCTCCCCCTACGAGCAGTACTTC CSARYPGLAGGSPYEQYF
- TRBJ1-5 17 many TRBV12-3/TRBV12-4 TGTGCCAGCAGTTTAACGGCGGGGGTAGGGAGCAATCAGCCCCAGCATTTT CASSLTAGVGSNQPQHF
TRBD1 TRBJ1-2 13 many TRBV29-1 TGCAGCGTCTGGACAGGGGAGGAGTATGGCTACACCTTC CSVWTGEEYGYTF
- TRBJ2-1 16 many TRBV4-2 TGTGCCAGCGGCCAGTGGAGGGAGGCATGGTACAATGAGCAGTTCTTC CASGQWREAWYNEQFF
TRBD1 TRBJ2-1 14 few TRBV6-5 TGTGCCAGCAGTTATGGACAGGGGGGCAATGAGCAGTTCTTC CASSYGQGGNEQFF
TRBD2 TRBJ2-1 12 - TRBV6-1 TGTGCCATCACCCCAGGGACTAGCGGGTGGTTCTTC CAITPGTSGWFF
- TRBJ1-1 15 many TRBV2 TGTGCCAGCAGTGAAGCAAGGGGGGGGCGCACTGAAGCTTTCTTT CASSEARGGRTEAFF
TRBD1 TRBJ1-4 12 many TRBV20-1 TGCAGTGCTAACGTGAGGGGGCGGGAACTGTTTTTT CSANVRGRELFF
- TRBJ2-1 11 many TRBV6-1 TGTGCCAGCAGTCTTTCCAATGAGCAGTTCTTC CASSLSNEQFF
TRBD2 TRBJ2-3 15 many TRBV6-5 TGTGCCAGCAGTTACGCTAGCGGGGAGACAGATACGCAGTATTTT CASSYASGETDTQYF
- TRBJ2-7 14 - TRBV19 TGTGCCAGTAGGATATCCTGGACAGACTACGAGCAGTACTTC CASRISWTDYEQYF
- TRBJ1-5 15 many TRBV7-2 TGTGCCAGCAGCTTTTCCGGACAGCCGAATCAGCCCCAGCATTTT CASSFSGQPNQPQHF
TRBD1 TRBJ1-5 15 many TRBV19 TGTGCCAGTAGTATTTATCGACAGGGAAATCAGCCCCAGCATTTT CASSIYRQGNQPQHF
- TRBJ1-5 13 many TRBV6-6 TGTGCCAGCAGTTACGGCGGCAATCAGCCCCAGCATTTT CASSYGGNQPQHF
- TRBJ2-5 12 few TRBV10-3 TGTGCCATCAGCGAGACGGAAGAGACACAGTACTTC CAISETEETQYF
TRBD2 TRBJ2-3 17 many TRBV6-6 TGTGCCAGCAGCCCCGTCCCGGGACTAGCGGGGGTTATAACGCAGTATTTT CASSPVPGLAGVITQYF
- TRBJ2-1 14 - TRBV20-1 TGCAGTGCTAGATCCGGGGGGCCGGGCAATGAGCAGTTCTTC CSARSGGPGNEQFF
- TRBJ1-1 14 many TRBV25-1 TGTGCCAGCAGTGTGGAGGAGCTGAACACTGAAGCTTTCTTT CASSVEELNTEAFF
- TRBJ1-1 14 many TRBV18 TGTGCCAGCTCACCGGGGGGGCAGGGCACTGAAACTTTCTTT CASSPGGQGTETFF
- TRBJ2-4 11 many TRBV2 TGTGCCAGCAGTGGGGAAAACATTCAGTACTTC CASSGENIQYF
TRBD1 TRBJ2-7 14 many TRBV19 TGTGCCAGTAGTCCTGGGACAGGAGCCTACGAGCAGTACTTC CASSPGTGAYEQYF
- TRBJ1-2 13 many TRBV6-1 TGTGCCAGCCGGGACACCCTCAACTATGGCTACACCTTC CASRDTLNYGYTF
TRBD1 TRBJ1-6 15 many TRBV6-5 TGTGCCAGCAGTTACTATGGACAGGGTAGTGAAGCCCTCCACTTT CASSYYGQGSEALHF
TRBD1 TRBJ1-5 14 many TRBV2 TGTGCCAGCAGTGCACTTACAGGGGATCAGCCCCAGCATTTT CASSALTGDQPQHF
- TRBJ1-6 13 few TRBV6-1 TGTGCCAGCAGTTCACCTCCCATCTCACCCCTCCACTTT CASSSPPISPLHF
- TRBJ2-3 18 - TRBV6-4 TGTGCCAGCAGTTTCATCGTGGGTTTCTGTTCCCCCACAGATACGCAGTATTTT CASSFIVGFCSPTDTQYF
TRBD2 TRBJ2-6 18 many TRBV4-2 TGTGCCAGCAGCCGCGCCGGAGCGGGACTTTCTGGGGCCAACGTCCTGACTTTC CASSRAGAGLSGANVLTF
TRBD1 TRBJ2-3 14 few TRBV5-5 TGTGCCAGCAGTTCCGACAGGGCGACAGATACGCAGTATTTT CASSSDRATDTQYF
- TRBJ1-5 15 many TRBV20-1 TGCAGTGCTAGAGATCAAGGCAAATTCAATCAGCCCCAGCATTTT CSARDQGKFNQPQHF
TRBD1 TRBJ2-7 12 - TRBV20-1 TGCAGTGCTGGACAGGGGCTTGGCGAGCAGTACTTC CSAGQGLGEQYF
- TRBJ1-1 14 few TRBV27 TGTGCCAGCAGTTTAACCCCGACGAACACTGAAGCTTTCTTT CASSLTPTNTEAFF
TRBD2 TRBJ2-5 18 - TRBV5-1 TGCGCCAGCAGCTTGGGCCGGACTAGCGGGGCTATGGGTGAGACACAGTACTTC CASSLGRTSGAMGETQYF
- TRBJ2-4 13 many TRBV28 TGTGCCAGCAAAGGACAGACTAAGGATATTCAGTACTTC CASKGQTKDIQYF